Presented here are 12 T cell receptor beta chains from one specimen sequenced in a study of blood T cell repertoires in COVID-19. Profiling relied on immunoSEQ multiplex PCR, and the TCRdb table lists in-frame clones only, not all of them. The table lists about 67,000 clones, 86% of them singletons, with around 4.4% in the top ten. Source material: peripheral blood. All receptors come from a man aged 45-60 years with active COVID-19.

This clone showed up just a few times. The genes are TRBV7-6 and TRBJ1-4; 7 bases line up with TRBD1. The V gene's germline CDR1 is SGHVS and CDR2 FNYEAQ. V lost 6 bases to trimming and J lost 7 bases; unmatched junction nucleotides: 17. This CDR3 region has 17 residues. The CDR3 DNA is TGTGCCAGCAGTCCGATCGGACAGGCCGGCCGAAGTGAAAAACTGTTTTTT. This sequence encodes CASSPIGQAGRSEKLFF.

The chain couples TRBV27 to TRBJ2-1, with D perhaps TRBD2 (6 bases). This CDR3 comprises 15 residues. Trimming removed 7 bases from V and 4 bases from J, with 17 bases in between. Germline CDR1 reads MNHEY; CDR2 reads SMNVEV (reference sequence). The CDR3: CASNGAGRKYNEQFF. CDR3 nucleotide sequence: TGTGCCAGCAATGGGGCGGGACGGAAATACAATGAGCAGTTCTTC.

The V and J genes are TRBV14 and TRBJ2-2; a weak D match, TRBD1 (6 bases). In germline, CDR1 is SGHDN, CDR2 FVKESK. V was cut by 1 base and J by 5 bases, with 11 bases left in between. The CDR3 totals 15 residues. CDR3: CASSQGGPATGELFF. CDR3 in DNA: TGTGCCAGCAGCCAAGGGGGGCCGGCGACCGGGGAGCTGTTTTTT.

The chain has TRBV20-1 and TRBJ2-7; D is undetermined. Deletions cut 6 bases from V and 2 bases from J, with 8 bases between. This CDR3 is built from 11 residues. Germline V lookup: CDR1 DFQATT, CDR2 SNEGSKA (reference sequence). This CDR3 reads CSATRTYEQYF. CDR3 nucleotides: TGCAGTGCAACGAGAACCTACGAGCAGTACTTC.

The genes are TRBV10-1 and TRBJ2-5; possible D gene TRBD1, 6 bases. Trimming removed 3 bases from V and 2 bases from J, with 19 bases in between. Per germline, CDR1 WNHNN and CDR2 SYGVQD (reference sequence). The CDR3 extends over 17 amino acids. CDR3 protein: CASSDLGQSTHQETQYF. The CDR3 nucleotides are TGCGCCAGCAGTGATTTAGGACAGAGTACCCATCAAGAGACCCAGTACTTC.

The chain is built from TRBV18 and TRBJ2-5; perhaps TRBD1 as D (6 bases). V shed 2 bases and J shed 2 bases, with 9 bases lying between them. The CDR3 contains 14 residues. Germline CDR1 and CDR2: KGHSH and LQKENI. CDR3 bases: TGTGCCAGCTCACCAATCGACAGGCAAGAGACCCAGTACTTC. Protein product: CASSPIDRQETQYF.

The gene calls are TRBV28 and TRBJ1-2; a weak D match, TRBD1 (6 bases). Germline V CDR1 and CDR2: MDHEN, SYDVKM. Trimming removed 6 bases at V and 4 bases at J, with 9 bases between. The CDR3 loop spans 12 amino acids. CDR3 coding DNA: TGTGCCAGCAGGCAGGGGATCTATGGCTACACCTTC. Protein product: CASRQGIYGYTF.

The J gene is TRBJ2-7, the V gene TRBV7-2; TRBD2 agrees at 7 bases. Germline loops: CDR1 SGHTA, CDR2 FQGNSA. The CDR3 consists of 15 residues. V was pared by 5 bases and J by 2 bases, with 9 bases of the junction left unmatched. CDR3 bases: TGTGCCAGCAGCAACAACCCGGGAGGTACCTACGAGCAGTACTTC. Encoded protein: CASSNNPGGTYEQYF.

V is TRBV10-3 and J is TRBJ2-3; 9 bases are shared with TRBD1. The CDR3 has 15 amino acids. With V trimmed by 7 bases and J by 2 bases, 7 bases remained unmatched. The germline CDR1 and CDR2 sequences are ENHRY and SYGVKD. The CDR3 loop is CAITKDRGNTDTQYF. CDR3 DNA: TGTGCCATCACCAAGGACAGGGGAAACACAGATACGCAGTATTTT.

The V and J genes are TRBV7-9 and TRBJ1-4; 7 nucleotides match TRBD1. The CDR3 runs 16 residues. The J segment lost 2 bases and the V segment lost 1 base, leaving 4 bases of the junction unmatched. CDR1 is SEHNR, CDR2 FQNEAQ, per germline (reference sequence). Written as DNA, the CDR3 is TGTGCCAGCAGCTTAGGAAGGGGGCTGACTAATGAAAAACTGTTTTTT. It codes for CASSLGRGLTNEKLFF.

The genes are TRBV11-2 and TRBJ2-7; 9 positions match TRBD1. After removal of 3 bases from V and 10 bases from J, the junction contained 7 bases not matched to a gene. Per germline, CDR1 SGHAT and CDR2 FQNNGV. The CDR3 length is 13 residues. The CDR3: CASSFSRQGEQYF. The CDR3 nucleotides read TGTGCCAGCAGCTTCTCAAGACAGGGGGAACAGTACTTC. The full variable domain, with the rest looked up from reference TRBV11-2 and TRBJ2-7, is EAGVAQSPRYKIIEKRQSVAFWCNPISGHATLYWYQQILGQGPKLLIQFQNNGVVDDSQLPKDRFSAERLKGVDSTLKIQPAKLEDSAVYLCASSFSRQGEQYFGPGTRLTVT.

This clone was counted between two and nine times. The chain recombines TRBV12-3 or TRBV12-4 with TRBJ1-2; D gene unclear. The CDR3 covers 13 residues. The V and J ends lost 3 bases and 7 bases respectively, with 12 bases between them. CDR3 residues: CASSFQVLFGYTF. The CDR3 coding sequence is TGTGCCAGCAGTTTCCAGGTCCTCTTTGGCTACACCTTC.